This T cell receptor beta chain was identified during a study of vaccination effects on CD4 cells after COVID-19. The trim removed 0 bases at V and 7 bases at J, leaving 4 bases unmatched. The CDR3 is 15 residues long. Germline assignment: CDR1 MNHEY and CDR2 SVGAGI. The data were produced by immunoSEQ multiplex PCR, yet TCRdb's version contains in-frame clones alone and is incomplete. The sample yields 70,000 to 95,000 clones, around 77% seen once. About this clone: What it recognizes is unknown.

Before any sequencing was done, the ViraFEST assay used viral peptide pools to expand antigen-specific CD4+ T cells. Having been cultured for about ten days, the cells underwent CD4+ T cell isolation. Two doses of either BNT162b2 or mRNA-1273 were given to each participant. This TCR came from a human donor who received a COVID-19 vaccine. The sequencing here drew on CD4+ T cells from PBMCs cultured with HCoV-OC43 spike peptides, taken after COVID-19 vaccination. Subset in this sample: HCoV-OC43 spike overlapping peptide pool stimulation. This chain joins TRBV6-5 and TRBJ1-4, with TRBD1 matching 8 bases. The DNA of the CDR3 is TGTGCCAGCAGTTACTCTAACAGGGGGATTGAAAAACTGTTTTTT. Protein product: CASSYSNRGIEKLFF.